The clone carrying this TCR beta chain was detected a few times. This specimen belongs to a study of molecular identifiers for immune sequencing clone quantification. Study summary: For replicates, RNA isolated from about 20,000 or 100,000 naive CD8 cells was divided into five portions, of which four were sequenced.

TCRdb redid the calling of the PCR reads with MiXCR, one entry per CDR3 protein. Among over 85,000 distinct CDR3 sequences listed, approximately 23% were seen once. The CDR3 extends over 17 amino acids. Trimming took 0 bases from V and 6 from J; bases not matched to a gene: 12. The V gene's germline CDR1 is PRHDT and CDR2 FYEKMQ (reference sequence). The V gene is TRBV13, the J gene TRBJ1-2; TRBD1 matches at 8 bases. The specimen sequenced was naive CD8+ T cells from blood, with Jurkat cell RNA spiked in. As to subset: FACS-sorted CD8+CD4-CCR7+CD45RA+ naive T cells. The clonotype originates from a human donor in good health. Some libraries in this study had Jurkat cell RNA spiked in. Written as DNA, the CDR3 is TGTGCCAGCAGCTTAGGCCTTGGGGGTCAGGGGGCGCATGGCTACACCTTC. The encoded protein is CASSLGLGGQGAHGYTF.